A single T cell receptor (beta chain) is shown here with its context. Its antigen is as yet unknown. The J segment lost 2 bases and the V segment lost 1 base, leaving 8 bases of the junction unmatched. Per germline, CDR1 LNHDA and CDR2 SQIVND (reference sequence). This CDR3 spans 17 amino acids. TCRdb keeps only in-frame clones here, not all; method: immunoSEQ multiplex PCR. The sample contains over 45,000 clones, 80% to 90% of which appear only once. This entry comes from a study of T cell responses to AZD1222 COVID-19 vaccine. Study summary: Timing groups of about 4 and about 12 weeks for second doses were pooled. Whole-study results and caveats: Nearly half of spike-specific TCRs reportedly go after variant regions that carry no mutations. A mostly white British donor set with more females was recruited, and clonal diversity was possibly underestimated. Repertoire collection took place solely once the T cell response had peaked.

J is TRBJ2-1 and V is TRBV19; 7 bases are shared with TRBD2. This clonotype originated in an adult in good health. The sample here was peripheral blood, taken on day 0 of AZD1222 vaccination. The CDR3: CASSIGGLAGPYNEQFF. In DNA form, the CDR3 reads TGTGCCAGTAGTATAGGGGGCTTAGCGGGCCCCTACAATGAGCAGTTCTTC.